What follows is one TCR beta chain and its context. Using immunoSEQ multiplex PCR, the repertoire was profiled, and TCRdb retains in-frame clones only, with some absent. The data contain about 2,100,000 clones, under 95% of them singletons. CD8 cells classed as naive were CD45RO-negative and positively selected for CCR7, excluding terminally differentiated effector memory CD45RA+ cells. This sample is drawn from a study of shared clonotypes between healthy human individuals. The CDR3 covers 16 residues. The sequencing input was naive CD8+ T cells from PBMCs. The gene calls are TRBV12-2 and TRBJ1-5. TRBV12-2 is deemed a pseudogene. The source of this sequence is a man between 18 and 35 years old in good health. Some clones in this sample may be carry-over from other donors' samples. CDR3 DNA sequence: TGTGCAAGTCGCTTCAGAATTCCGGGGACTTGGCAGCCCCAGCATTTT. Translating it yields CASRFRIPGTWQPQHF.